This T cell receptor beta chain is drawn from a study of a mutant IDH1 vaccine in newly diagnosed glioma. Overall study: Patients received vaccination from 4-6 weeks after radiotherapy alone, or with temozolomide cycles.

TCRdb's copy holds only in-frame clones and misses some; the assay was immunoSEQ multiplex PCR. The sample shows 35,000 to 50,000 clones, approximately 84% of them seen only once. V was clipped by 3 bases and J by 0 bases, with 9 bases between them. The CDR3 contains 15 residues. Looked up from germline, CDR1 is SGHRS and CDR2 is YFSETQ. A note on this clone: Its specificity is not known.

Time point in this sample: week 23, last vaccination. Vaccine doses each comprised 300 ug of mutant IDH1 20-mer peptide, with topical imiquimod. This chain uses TRBV5-1 with TRBJ2-2; D unclear. Sequences were derived from PBMCs, sampled from a glioma patient whose treatment included an IDH1 peptide vaccine. This sequence originates from a woman aged 18-29 years with glioma. Some clones in this sample may be carry-over from other donors' samples. CDR3 in DNA: TGCGCCAGCAGCTCGAGAGCACCGAACACCGGGGAGCTGTTTTTT. This translates into CASSSRAPNTGELFF.